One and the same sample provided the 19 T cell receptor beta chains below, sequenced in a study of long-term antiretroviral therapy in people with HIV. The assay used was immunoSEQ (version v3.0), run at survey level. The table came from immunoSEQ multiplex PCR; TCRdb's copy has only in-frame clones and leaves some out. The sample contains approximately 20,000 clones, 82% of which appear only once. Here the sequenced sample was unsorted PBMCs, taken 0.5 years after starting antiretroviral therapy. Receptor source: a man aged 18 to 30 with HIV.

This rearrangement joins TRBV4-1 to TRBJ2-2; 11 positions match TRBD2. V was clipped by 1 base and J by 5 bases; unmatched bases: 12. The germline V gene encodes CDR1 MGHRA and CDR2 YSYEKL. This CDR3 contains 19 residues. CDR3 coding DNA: TGCGCCAGCAGCCAAGCGGGGGTGACTAGCGGGAAGGTTACCGGGGAGCTGTTTTTT. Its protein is CASSQAGVTSGKVTGELFF.

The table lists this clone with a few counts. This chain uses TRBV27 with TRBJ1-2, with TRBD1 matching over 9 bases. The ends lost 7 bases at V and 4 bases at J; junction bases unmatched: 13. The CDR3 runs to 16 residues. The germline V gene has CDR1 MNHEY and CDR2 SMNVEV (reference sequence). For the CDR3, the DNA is TGTGCCAGCACTTCCAGCGGAGGACAGGGGATCTATGGCTACACCTTC. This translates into CASTSSGGQGIYGYTF.

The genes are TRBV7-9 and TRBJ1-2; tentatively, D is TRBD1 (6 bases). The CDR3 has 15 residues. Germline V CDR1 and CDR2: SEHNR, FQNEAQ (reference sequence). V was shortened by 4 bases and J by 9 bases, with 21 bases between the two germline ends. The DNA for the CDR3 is TGTGCCAGCAGCTCGACCGCCCAAGGGACATCTAGCTACACCTTC. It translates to CASSSTAQGTSSYTF.

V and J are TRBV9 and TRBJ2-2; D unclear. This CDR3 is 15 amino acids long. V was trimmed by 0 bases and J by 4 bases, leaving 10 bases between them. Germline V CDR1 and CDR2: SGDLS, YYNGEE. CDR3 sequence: CASSVERVLTGELFF. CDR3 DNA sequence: TGTGCCAGCAGCGTAGAAAGGGTCCTCACCGGGGAGCTGTTTTTT.

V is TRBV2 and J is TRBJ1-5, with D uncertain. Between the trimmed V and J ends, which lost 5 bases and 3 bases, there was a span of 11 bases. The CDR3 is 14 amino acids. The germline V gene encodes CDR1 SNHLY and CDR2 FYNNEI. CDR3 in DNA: TGTGCCAGCAGTCCGGCAGGCCTCAATCAGCCCCAGCATTTT. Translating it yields CASSPAGLNQPQHF.

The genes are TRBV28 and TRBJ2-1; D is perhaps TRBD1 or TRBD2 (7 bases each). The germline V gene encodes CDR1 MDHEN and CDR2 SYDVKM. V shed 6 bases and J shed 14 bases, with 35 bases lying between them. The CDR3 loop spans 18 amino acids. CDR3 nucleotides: TGTGCCAGCAGCTACCGGGGGGACAGACTAAAAAGGAGAAGAAGTGAGTTCTTC. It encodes CASSYRGDRLKRRRSEFF.

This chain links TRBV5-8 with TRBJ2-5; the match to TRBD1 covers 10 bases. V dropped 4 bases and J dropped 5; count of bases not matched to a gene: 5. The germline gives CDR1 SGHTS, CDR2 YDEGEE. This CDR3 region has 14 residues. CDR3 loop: CASSDRGLYETQYF. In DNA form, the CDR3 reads TGTGCCAGCAGCGACAGGGGGCTATACGAGACCCAGTACTTC.

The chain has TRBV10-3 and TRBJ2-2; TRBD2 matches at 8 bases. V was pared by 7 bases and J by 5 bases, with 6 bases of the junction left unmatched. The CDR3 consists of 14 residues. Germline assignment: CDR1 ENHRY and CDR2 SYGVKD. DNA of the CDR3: TGTGCCATCAACGGGGGGGTCAGAACCGGGGAGCTGTTTTTT. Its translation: CAINGGVRTGELFF.

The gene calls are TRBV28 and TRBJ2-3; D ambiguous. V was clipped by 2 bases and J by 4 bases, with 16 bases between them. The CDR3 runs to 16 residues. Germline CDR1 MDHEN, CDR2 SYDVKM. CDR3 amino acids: CASSLPSSLVSDTQYF. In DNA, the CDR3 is TGTGCCAGCAGTTTACCTTCTAGTCTCGTTTCAGATACGCAGTATTTT.

The CDR3 DNA sequence: TGTGCCACTTCCTATGAACCAGGGAACTACAATGAGCAGTTCTTC. Amino acid sequence: CATSYEPGNYNEQFF. The genes are TRBV6-5 and TRBJ2-1; possible D gene TRBD1, 5 bases. Germline values: CDR1 MNHEY, CDR2 SVGAGI. CDR3 size: 15 residues. Trimming cost V 10 bases and J 3 bases, with 19 bases left between them.

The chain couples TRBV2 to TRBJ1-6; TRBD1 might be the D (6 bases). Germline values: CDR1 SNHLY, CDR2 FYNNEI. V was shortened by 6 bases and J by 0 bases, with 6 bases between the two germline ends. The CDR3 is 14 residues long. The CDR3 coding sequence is TGTGCCAGCAGGGACAGCTCCTATAATTCACCCCTCCACTTT. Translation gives CASRDSSYNSPLHF.

The CDR3 loop reads CASSEAGLAPWDTQYF. The DNA of the CDR3 is TGTGCCAGCAGTGAAGCGGGGCTAGCCCCGTGGGATACGCAGTATTTT. The chain is built from TRBV2 and TRBJ2-3; D tentatively fits TRBD1 or TRBD2 (5 bases each). The V gene's germline CDR1 is SNHLY and CDR2 FYNNEI. Trimming took 0 bases from V and 6 from J, leaving 16 bases between them. The CDR3 has 16 amino acids.

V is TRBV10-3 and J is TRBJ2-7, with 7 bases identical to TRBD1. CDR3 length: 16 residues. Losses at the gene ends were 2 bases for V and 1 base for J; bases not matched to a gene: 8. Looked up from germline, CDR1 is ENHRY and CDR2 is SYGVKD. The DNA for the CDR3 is TGTGCCATCAGTGAGACACAGGGGCGGTATTCCTACGAGCAGTACTTC. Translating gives CAISETQGRYSYEQYF.

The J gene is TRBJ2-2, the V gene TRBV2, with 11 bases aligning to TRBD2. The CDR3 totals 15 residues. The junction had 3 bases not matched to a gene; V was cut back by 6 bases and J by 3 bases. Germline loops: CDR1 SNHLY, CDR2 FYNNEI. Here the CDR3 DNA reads TGTGCCAGCAGGACTAGCGGGGTATACACCGGGGAGCTGTTTTTT. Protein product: CASRTSGVYTGELFF.

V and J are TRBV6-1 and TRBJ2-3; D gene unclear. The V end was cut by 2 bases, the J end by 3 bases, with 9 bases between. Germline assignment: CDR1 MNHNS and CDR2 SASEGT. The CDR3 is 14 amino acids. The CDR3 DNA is TGTGCCAGCAGTGAACGGAAGGCGACAGATACGCAGTATTTT. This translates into CASSERKATDTQYF.

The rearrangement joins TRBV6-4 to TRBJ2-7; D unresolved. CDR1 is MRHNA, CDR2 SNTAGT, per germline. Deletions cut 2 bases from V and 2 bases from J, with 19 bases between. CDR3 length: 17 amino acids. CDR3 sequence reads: CASSDRTQLTNTYEQYF. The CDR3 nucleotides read TGTGCCAGCAGTGACCGAACGCAATTGACGAACACCTACGAGCAGTACTTC.

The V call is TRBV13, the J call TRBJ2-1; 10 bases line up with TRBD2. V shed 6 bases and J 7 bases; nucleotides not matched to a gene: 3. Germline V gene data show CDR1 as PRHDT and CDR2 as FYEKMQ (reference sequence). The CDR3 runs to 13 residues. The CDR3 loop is CASRKRGGNEQFF. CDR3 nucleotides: TGTGCCAGCAGGAAGCGGGGGGGGAATGAGCAGTTCTTC.

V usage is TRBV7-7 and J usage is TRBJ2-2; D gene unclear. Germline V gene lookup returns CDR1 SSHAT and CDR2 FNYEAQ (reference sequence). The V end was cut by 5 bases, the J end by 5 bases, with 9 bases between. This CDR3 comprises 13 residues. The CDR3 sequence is CASSPSRTGELFF. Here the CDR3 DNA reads TGTGCCAGCAGCCCAAGCCGGACCGGGGAGCTGTTTTTT.

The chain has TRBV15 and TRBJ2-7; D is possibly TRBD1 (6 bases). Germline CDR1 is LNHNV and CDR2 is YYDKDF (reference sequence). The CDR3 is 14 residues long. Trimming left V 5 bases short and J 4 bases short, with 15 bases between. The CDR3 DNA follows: TGTGCCACCAGCCCCAAGGACAGCAATTACGAGCAGTACTTC. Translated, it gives CATSPKDSNYEQYF.